The 21 T cell receptor beta chains below all came from one sample that was sequenced in a study of blood T cell repertoires in COVID-19 (dated by TCRdb to the early 2020s). Preparation of the library involved the immunoSEQ multiplex PCR assay. In TCRdb, the immuneACCESS table is reduced to in-frame sequences with V and J assigned. These tables do not hold every clone; where another copy was compared, an unresolved V gene accounts for under half, and the others remain unexplained. The sample yields 200,000 or so clones; 70% to 90% were counted once. The ten largest make up around 2.2% of the sample. Specimen: peripheral blood. These receptor sequences come from a woman in her forties or fifties with acute or convalescent COVID-19.

The chain has TRBV6-6 and TRBJ2-1; 9 bases line up with TRBD1. V lost 5 bases to trimming and J lost 4 bases; unmatched junction nucleotides: 15. The CDR3 contains 18 residues. Germline values: CDR1 MNHNY, CDR2 SVGAGI (reference sequence). CDR3 DNA sequence: TGTGCCAGCAGTCCACAGGGGGCGCGGGCGACGGGGTACAATGAGCAGTTCTTC. It is translated as CASSPQGARATGYNEQFF.

V usage is TRBV7-8 and J usage is TRBJ2-1, with 7 positions matching TRBD1. After removal of 4 bases from V and 7 bases from J, the junction contained 13 bases not matched to a gene. Germline CDR1 is SGHVS and CDR2 is FQNEAQ. The CDR3 sequence is 16 residues long. The CDR3 protein is CASSSKTGPRENEQFF. The CDR3 nucleotides read TGTGCCAGCAGCTCAAAGACAGGGCCGCGAGAAAATGAGCAGTTCTTC.

The table lists this clone with a count of one. V and J are TRBV5-1 and TRBJ1-2; tentative D call: TRBD1 (6 bases). The CDR3 length is 14 residues. With 0 bases removed from V and 4 bases from J, the gap between germline ends came to 10 bases. Germline V gives CDR1 SGHRS, CDR2 YFSETQ. Here the CDR3 DNA reads TGCGCCAGCAGCTTGGCGGGGGGCTCCTATGGCTACACCTTC. It translates to CASSLAGGSYGYTF.

The V and J genes are TRBV19 and TRBJ1-5, with TRBD1 matching over 7 bases. Germline CDR1 LNHDA, CDR2 SQIVND (reference sequence). CDR3 length: 15 residues. V was pared by 9 bases and J by 4 bases, with 12 bases of the junction left unmatched. CDR3 sequence (DNA): TGTGCCAGCAACCACGGACAGGCCCCAAATCAGCCCCAGCATTTT. Translating gives CASNHGQAPNQPQHF.

This chain connects TRBV19 to TRBJ2-7, with TRBD1 as a possible D gene (6 bases). CDR3 length: 15 residues. Germline V CDR1 and CDR2: LNHDA, SQIVND (reference sequence). The V and J ends lost 5 bases and 5 bases respectively, with 19 bases between them. The CDR3, as DNA: TGTGCCAGTAGTCTGACAGGTGGCCTCTCGCACGAGCAGTACTTC. It is translated as CASSLTGGLSHEQYF.

In its sample, this clone was seen a few times. This chain links TRBV6-5 with TRBJ2-7, with TRBD1 identical over 8 bases. Germline CDR1 MNHEY, CDR2 SVGAGI. V was pared by 6 bases and J by 1 base, with 8 bases of the junction left unmatched. The CDR3 runs 15 residues. The CDR3 is CASSPRGQASYEQYF. CDR3 nucleotides: TGTGCCAGCAGCCCCAGGGGACAGGCATCCTACGAGCAGTACTTC.

The chain links TRBV6-2 or TRBV6-3 to TRBJ2-3; D is uncertain. CDR1 and CDR2 from the germline V gene are MNHEY and SVGEGT. The CDR3 contains 15 residues. With 4 bases removed from V and 6 bases from J, the gap between germline ends came to 17 bases. The CDR3 DNA sequence: TGTGCCAGCAGTTCCGGGTTTGGCCCGGCCGATACGCAGTATTTT. Amino acid sequence: CASSSGFGPADTQYF.

The chain links TRBV28 to TRBJ1-5; D might be TRBD1 (6 bases). The CDR3 spans 13 residues. Trimming took off 3 bases at V and 4 bases at J, with 7 bases between the two ends. Germline CDR1 reads MDHEN; CDR2 reads SYDVKM. CDR3 sequence (DNA): TGTGCCAGCAGTTTCACAGGGAATCAGCCCCAGCATTTT. The encoded protein is CASSFTGNQPQHF.

The chain carries TRBV6-2 or TRBV6-3 and TRBJ1-2; D is unresolved. V shed 2 bases and J shed 0 bases, with 7 bases lying between them. The germline V gene encodes CDR1 MNHEY and CDR2 SVGEGT. The CDR3 has 14 residues. CDR3 in DNA: TGTGCCAGCAGTTACGGTTCAGCTAACTATGGCTACACCTTC. Its translation is CASSYGSANYGYTF.

The chain carries TRBV19 and TRBJ2-4; 8 bases are shared with TRBD1. This CDR3 contains 13 residues. Germline CDR1 and CDR2: LNHDA and SQIVND (reference sequence). V gave up 10 bases and J gave up 2 bases; unmatched junction bases: 4. CDR3 residues: CATTGGTKNIQYF. Written as DNA, the CDR3 is TGTGCCACCACAGGGGGGACCAAAAACATTCAGTACTTC.

The CDR3 DNA reads as TGCAGTGCTAGTTCGGAAGGGACTAGCGGGAGCACAGATACGCAGTATTTT. This sequence encodes CSASSEGTSGSTDTQYF. This chain links TRBV20-1 with TRBJ2-3, with 12 bases that match TRBD2. J gave up 0 bases and V 3 bases, and 7 bases lay outside the gene matches. The CDR3 is made up of 17 amino acids. Germline V CDR1 and CDR2: DFQATT, SNEGSKA (reference sequence).

The J gene is TRBJ2-5, the V gene TRBV24-1, with a weak D call TRBD1 (5 bases). Germline V gene sequence: CDR1 KGHDR, CDR2 SFDVKD. The V and J ends lost 5 bases and 2 bases respectively, with 17 bases between them. The CDR3 contains 16 residues. As DNA, the CDR3 is TGTGCCACCAGTGGCAAAGGACACCTTTTACAAGAGACCCAGTACTTC. The encoded protein is CATSGKGHLLQETQYF.

The genes are TRBV29-1 and TRBJ2-3; D is unresolved. V lost 6 bases, J lost 0 bases, and 10 bases lay in between. The CDR3 is 13 amino acids. Germline values: CDR1 SQVTM, CDR2 ANQGSEA. CDR3 nucleotides: TGCAGCGTCGCAGACATCAGCACAGATACGCAGTATTTT. It is translated as CSVADISTDTQYF.

The J gene is TRBJ1-6, the V gene TRBV27; D ambiguous. Germline CDR1 is MNHEY and CDR2 is SMNVEV (reference sequence). The CDR3 length is 16 residues. Trimming took off 7 bases at V and 4 bases at J, with 17 bases between the two ends. This chain's CDR3 is CASNDAPSRYNSPLHF. In nucleotides, the CDR3 is TGTGCCAGCAATGATGCACCAAGTAGATATAATTCACCCCTCCACTTT.

CDR3 in DNA: TGTGCCAGCAGTCGGCCCGCGACAGAAAACTATGGCTACACCTTC. The encoded protein is CASSRPATENYGYTF. The chain is built from TRBV6-2 or TRBV6-3 and TRBJ1-2; TRBD1 is a possible D gene (5 bases). The CDR3 is 15 amino acids. Germline V lookup: CDR1 MNHEY, CDR2 SVGEGT. V was trimmed by 5 bases and J by 2 bases, leaving 15 bases between them.

The genes are TRBV5-6 and TRBJ2-5; TRBD2 is a possible D gene (5 bases). V lost 3 bases and J 5 bases, leaving 20 bases between the germline ends. Germline lookup yields CDR1 SGHDT and CDR2 YYEEEE. The CDR3 runs to 16 residues. Here the CDR3 reads CASSYGTGTSWETQYF. The CDR3 DNA sequence: TGTGCCAGCAGCTATGGTACGGGAACATCGTGGGAGACCCAGTACTTC. The whole variable domain, remainder taken from reference TRBV5-6 and TRBJ2-5, is DAGVTQSPTHLIKTRGQQVTLRCSPKSGHDTVSWYQQALGQGPQFIFQYYEEEERQRGNFPDRFSGHQFPNYSSELNVNALLLGDSALYLCASSYGTGTSWETQYFGPGTRLLVL.

Only a few counts were recorded for this clone. V is TRBV5-1 and J is TRBJ2-2, with 10 positions matching TRBD2. This CDR3 comprises 18 residues. V trimming: 1 base; J trimming: 4 bases; junction bases outside the gene matches: 10. Germline CDR1 reads SGHRS; CDR2 reads YFSETQ. CDR3 bases: TGCGCCAGCAGCTTGACTCAAAGCGGGAGGGCCCTCACCGGGGAGCTGTTTTTT. Its translation is CASSLTQSGRALTGELFF.

The V gene is TRBV3-1 (or the pseudogene TRBV3-2), the J gene TRBJ2-1, with 9 bases identical to TRBD2. Losses at the gene ends were 6 bases for V and 8 bases for J; bases not matched to a gene: 11. CDR1 and CDR2 from the germline V gene are LGHDT and YNNKEL (reference sequence). The length of the CDR3 is 15 residues. The CDR3 nucleotides are TGTGCCAGCAGAGCGGCGGGAGGGCCTTTTTATGAGCAGTTCTTC. This translates into CASRAAGGPFYEQFF.

The V call is TRBV6-1, the J call TRBJ2-7, with TRBD2 matching over 13 bases. This CDR3 is built from 17 residues. Germline V gives CDR1 MNHNS, CDR2 SASEGT. V lost 4 bases, J lost 4 bases, and 10 bases stayed unmatched. As DNA, the CDR3 is TGTGCCAGCAGTGCTCGGACTAGCGGGAGTAGAAGTTACGAGCAGTACTTC. It is translated as CASSARTSGSRSYEQYF.

This chain links TRBV19 with TRBJ2-6, with a weak D call TRBD1 (5 bases). There are 17 residues in the CDR3. CDR1 and CDR2 from the germline V gene are LNHDA and SQIVND (reference sequence). Trimming shortened V by 0 bases and J by 2 bases, and 11 bases separated the two germline ends. CDR3 protein: CASSIDLIGAGANVLTF. The CDR3 DNA follows: TGTGCCAGTAGTATAGATCTCATAGGGGCTGGGGCCAACGTCCTGACTTTC.

The chain carries TRBV4-1 and TRBJ1-3; possibly TRBD1 for D (5 bases). V was cut by 4 bases and J by 2 bases, with 12 bases left in between. CDR1 is MGHRA and CDR2 is YSYEKL in the germline V gene. The CDR3 length is 15 residues. CDR3 sequence reads: CASSRNTGTGNTIYF. CDR3 DNA sequence: TGCGCCAGCAGCCGTAACACAGGAACTGGAAACACCATATATTTT.